This T cell receptor beta chain was recovered during a study of T cell repertoires in cytomegalovirus infection (dated by TCRdb to between 2017 and 2020). Notes on the research overall: Donor HLA type was relevant to the analysis, as public TCR beta signatures indicated carriage of CMV infection together with the matching HLA type. General study outcomes and caveats: The ex vivo response was dominated by HLA-C-restricted CMV-specific TCR beta clonotypes, which also provided the single most frequent clonotype in two of eight donors. Cumulative frequency of public TCR beta family members discriminated carriers of CMV infection plus the relevant HLA type in this cohort and an independent approximately 360-donor cohort.

This clonotype turned up a few times. Its antigen is currently not known. No qualities accompany the bases; no much larger clone lies one base away. TCRdb names Illumina HiSeq 1500 as the instrument used. Through fastp at Q25 and MiXCR, TCRdb rebuilt clones from the public reads, retaining in-frame beta chains. CDR3 protein sequences are deduplicated, and each keeps its most common genes and DNA. This sample has about 530,000 distinct CDR3 sequences in its table, and around 27% of those were observed once. About 13% of the sample belongs to the ten largest clones. Per the germline V gene, MGHRA is the CDR1 and YSYEKL is the CDR2. Its CDR3 holds 12 amino acids, cysteine through phenylalanine. The only DNA kept is the CDR3, 36 bases in frame from the first base. The junction carries 6 bases between V and J, which are trimmed by 0 bases and 9 bases respectively.

Sequencing was performed on PBMCs. This TCR derives from a human donor in good health (CMV status not recorded). Some clones in this sample may be carry-over from other donors' samples. This chain is built from TRBV4-1 and TRBJ2-1, with no reliable assignment of the D segment. The nucleotides read TGCGCCAGCAGCCAAGATGATAGTGAGCAGTTCTTC. This translates into CASSQDDSEQFF.